This T cell receptor beta chain was sequenced during a study of blood T cell repertoires in COVID-19. Study overall: Donors in the United States, Italy and Spain gave samples during acute or convalescent COVID-19. From T cells, B-cell-depleted T cells, or PBMCs came the material, which was cDNA or gDNA.

CDR3 length equals 15 residues. J lost 7 bases, V lost 6 bases, and 7 bases had no gene match. CDR1 MNHNY and CDR2 SVGAGI come from the germline V gene (reference sequence). Authors' processing steps: Nucleated cell counts were estimated from reference gene primer amplification. The data were produced by immunoSEQ multiplex PCR, yet TCRdb's version contains in-frame clones alone and is incomplete. V and J calls and clone size are as listed in that table; D and trimming were resolved from the DNA. The sample lists around 98,000 clones; approximately 86% were seen once. The TCR was taken from a man aged 70-80 years with active or convalescent COVID-19. The sample was peripheral blood. V gene TRBV6-6 combines with J gene TRBJ2-1; 12 bases line up with TRBD2. CDR3 protein: CASRGLAGHSNEQFF. The CDR3 DNA follows: TGTGCCAGCAGGGGACTAGCGGGTCACTCTAATGAGCAGTTCTTC.